This TCR beta chain was identified in a study of T-cell memory formation after mild COVID-19. TCRdb processed the 5' RACE reads anew with MiXCR; each CDR3 protein has one entry. The sample carries more than 350,000 distinct CDR3 sequences, 20% to 25% recorded once. This CDR3 is 11 amino acids long. The ends were cut back, 2 bases at V and 6 bases at J, with 5 bases in the middle. Germline lookup yields CDR1 MGHRA and CDR2 YSYEKL. The chain carries TRBV4-1 and TRBJ2-7, with no clear D. The receptor was derived from an adult woman who had mild COVID-19 (a few samples of this study predate the infection). Cell type and time point are not known. Sequencing was done on a sample of PBMCs or a T cell subset sorted from them (not recorded which). The CDR3 sequence is CASSQYGEQYF. The DNA of the CDR3 is TGCGCCAGCAGCCAATATGGCGAGCAGTACTTC.